Each of the 3 T cell receptor beta chains below was sequenced from the same sample in a study of CD8+CD57+ T cells in acquired aplastic anemia. TCR beta VDJ and CDR3 were profiled, and genomic DNA was the template. TCRdb re-analysed the reads in MiXCR, keeping a single row per CDR3 protein. This sample has 400,000 to 500,000 distinct CDR3 sequences, with around 72% found just once. Sequenced input: sorted CD4+, CD8+, or CD8+CD57+ T cells (not recorded which) from PBMCs. These receptors came from a human donor in good health, serving as a control.

This chain's CDR3 is CASRIGGGANTDTQYF. CDR3 coding DNA: TGTGCCAGCAGAATAGGGGGCGGGGCCAACACAGATACGCAGTATTTT. This chain joins TRBV12-3 or TRBV12-4 and TRBJ2-3; tentative D call: TRBD1 (7 bases). The CDR3 length is 16 residues. Trimming removed 6 bases from V and 2 bases from J, with 18 bases in between.

This clonotype was recorded once. This chain connects TRBV20-1 to TRBJ2-5; D might be TRBD1 (5 bases). Germline V gives CDR1 DFQATT, CDR2 SNEGSKA (reference sequence). The CDR3 sequence is 14 residues long. The CDR3 loop is CSVDLGAAGETQYF. DNA for the CDR3: TGCAGCGTTGATCTAGGGGCGGCTGGGGAGACCCAGTACTTC.

Notes on this clonotype: This may be a read error, as it is one base from a much larger clone. The chain employs TRBV30 and TRBJ2-6, with D uncertain. CDR1 is GTSNPN and CDR2 is SVGIG in the germline V gene (reference sequence). The CDR3 runs 13 residues. With 5 bases removed from V and 4 bases from J, the gap between germline ends came to 9 bases. CDR3 sequence: CAWVFVGANVLTF. The DNA for the CDR3 is TGTGCCTGGGTGTTTGTGGGGGCCAACGTCCTGACTTTC. Full variable domain (outside the CDR3, taken from reference TRBV30 and TRBJ2-6): SQTIHQWPATLVQPVGSPLSLECTVEGTSNPNLYWYRQAAGRGLQLLFYSVGIGQISSEVPQNLSASRPQDRQFILSSKKLLLSDSGFYLCAWVFVGANVLTFGAGSRLTVL.